This TCR beta chain was identified in a study of T cells after yellow fever vaccination. TCRdb reprocessed the 5' RACE reads via MiXCR and lists one record per CDR3 protein. The table lists under 200,000 distinct CDR3 sequences, approximately 10% of them singletons. This clonotype appeared a few times. The source of this sequence is a man between 18 and 29 years old who received the YFV17D yellow fever vaccine. This material consisted of CD8+ T cells sorted from PBMCs, taken 15 days after the yellow fever booster vaccination.

CDR3 bases: TGTGCCAGCAGCCCCGTAGGAGGGGGAATGTGGAACGAGCAGTACTTC. It translates to CASSPVGGGMWNEQYF. This chain connects TRBV3-1 to TRBJ2-7, with D perhaps matching TRBD1 or TRBD2 (6 bases each). Deletions cut 4 bases from V and 5 bases from J, with 21 bases between. The CDR3 has 16 amino acids. CDR1 LGHDT and CDR2 YNNKEL come from the germline V gene (reference sequence).